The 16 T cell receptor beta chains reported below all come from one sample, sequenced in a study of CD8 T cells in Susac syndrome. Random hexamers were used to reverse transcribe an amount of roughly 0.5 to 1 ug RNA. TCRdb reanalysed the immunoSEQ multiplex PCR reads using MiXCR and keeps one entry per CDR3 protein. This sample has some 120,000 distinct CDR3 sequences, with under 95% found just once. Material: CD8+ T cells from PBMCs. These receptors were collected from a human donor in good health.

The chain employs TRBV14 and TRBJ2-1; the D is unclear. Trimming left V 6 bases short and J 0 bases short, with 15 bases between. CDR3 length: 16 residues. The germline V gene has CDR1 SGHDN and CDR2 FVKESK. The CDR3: CASSPIQVRSYNEQFF. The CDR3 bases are TGTGCCAGCAGTCCCATCCAGGTCCGCTCCTACAATGAGCAGTTCTTC.

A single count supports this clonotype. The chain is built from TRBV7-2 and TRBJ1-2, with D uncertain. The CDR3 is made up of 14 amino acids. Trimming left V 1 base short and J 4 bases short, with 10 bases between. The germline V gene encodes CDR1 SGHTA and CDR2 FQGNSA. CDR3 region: CASSLDAPGYGYTF. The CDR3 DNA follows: TGTGCCAGCAGCTTAGATGCTCCGGGCTATGGCTACACCTTC. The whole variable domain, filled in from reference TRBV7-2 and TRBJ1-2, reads GAGVSQSPSNKVTEKGKDVELRCDPISGHTALYWYRQSLGQGLEFLIYFQGNSAPDKSGLPSDRFSAERTGGSVSTLTIQRTQQEDSAVYLCASSLDAPGYGYTFGSGTRLTVV.

The CDR3 reads CSASGQGASTDTQYF. CDR3 in DNA: TGCAGTGCTAGCGGGCAGGGAGCCAGCACAGATACGCAGTATTTT. The gene calls are TRBV20-1 and TRBJ2-3; D is possibly TRBD1 or TRBD2 (5 bases each). This CDR3 has 15 residues. Germline V CDR1 and CDR2: DFQATT, SNEGSKA (reference sequence). The V end lost 3 bases, the J end lost 0 bases, and 13 bases lay between the germline ends.

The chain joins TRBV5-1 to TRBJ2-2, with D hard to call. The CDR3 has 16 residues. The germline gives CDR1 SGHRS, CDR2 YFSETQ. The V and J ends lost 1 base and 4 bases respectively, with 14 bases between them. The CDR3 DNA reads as TGCGCCAGCAGCTTGCCGACATCGCGCGGCACCGGGGAGCTGTTTTTT. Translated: CASSLPTSRGTGELFF.

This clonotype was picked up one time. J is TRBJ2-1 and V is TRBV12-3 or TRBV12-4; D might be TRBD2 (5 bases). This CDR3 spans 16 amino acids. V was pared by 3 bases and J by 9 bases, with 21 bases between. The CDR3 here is CASSFTSGGSLSEQFF. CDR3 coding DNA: TGTGCCAGCAGTTTTACATCAGGAGGAAGCCTTTCTGAGCAGTTCTTC.

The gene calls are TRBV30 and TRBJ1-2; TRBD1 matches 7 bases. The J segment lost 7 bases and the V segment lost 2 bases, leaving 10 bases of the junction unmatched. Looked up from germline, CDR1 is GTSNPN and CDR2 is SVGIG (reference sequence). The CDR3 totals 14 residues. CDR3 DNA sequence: TGTGCCTGGAGTTCCGACAGGGTCCTGCTTGGCTACACCTTC. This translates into CAWSSDRVLLGYTF.

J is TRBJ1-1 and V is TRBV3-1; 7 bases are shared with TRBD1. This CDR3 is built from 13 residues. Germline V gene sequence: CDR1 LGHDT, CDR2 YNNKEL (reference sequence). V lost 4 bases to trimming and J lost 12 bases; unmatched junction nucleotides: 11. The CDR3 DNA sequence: TGTGCCAGCAGCCCTACCGGGACAGCCAAACCTTTCTTT. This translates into CASSPTGTAKPFF.

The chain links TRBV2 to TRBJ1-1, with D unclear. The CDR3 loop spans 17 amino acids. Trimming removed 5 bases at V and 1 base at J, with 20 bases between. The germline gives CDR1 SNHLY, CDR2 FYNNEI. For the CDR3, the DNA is TGTGCCAGCAGTCACTCCAGAGCCAAAAGTAAGAACACTGAAGCTTTCTTT. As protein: CASSHSRAKSKNTEAFF.

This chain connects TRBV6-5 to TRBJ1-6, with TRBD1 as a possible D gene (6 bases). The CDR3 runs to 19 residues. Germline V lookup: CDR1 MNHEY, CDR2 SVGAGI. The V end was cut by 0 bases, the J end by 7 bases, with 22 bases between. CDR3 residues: CASSYSKSHVRGWNSPLHF. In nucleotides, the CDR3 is TGTGCCAGCAGTTACTCGAAGAGTCACGTCAGGGGATGGAATTCACCCCTCCACTTT.

The CDR3 sequence: CASSGPDRVGDTQYF. The CDR3 DNA reads TGTGCCAGCAGCGGGCCGGACAGGGTTGGAGATACGCAGTATTTT. The chain uses TRBV7-9 and TRBJ2-3; 8 bases map to TRBD1. In germline, CDR1 is SEHNR, CDR2 FQNEAQ (reference sequence). V shed 5 bases and J 5 bases; nucleotides not matched to a gene: 9. This CDR3 is 15 amino acids long.

CDR3: CASSPNRSSGRDDEQFF. The CDR3 DNA is TGTGCCAGCAGCCCTAATAGATCTAGCGGGAGGGACGATGAGCAGTTCTTC. The chain links TRBV12-3 or TRBV12-4 to TRBJ2-1; TRBD2 matches 12 bases. V dropped 6 bases and J dropped 8; count of bases not matched to a gene: 14. CDR3 length: 17 residues.

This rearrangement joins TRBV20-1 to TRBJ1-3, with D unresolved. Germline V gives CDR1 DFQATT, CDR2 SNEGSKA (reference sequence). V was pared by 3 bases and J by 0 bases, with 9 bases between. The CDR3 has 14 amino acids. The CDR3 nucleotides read TGCAGTGCTAGTCGACGAAGCTCTGGAAACACCATATATTTT. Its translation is CSASRRSSGNTIYF.

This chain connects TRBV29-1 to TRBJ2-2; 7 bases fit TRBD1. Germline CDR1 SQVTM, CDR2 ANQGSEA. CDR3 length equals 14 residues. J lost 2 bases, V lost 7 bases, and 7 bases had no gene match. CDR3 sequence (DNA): TGCAGCGGCAAGACAGGGAGTAACACCGGGGAGCTGTTTTTT. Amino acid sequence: CSGKTGSNTGELFF.

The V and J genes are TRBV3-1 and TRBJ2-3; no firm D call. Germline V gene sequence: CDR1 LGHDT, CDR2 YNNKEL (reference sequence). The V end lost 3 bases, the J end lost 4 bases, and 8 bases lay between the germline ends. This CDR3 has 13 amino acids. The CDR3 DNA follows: TGTGCCAGCAGCCACCTCCGGGCAGATACGCAGTATTTT. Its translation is CASSHLRADTQYF.

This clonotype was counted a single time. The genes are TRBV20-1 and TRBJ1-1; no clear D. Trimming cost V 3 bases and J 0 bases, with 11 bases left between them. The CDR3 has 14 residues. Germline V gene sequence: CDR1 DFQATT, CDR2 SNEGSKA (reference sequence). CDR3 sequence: CSASFPGLNTEAFF. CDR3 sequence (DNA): TGCAGTGCTAGTTTTCCAGGACTGAACACTGAAGCTTTCTTT.

The CDR3 spells CASSDRGNYEQYF. The CDR3 DNA is TGTGCCAGCAGTGACAGGGGGAACTACGAGCAGTACTTC. The chain recombines TRBV6-5 with TRBJ2-7; 9 bases fit TRBD1. CDR1 and CDR2 from the germline V gene are MNHEY and SVGAGI. Trimming took 5 bases from V and 3 from J; bases not matched to a gene: 2. This CDR3 has 13 residues.